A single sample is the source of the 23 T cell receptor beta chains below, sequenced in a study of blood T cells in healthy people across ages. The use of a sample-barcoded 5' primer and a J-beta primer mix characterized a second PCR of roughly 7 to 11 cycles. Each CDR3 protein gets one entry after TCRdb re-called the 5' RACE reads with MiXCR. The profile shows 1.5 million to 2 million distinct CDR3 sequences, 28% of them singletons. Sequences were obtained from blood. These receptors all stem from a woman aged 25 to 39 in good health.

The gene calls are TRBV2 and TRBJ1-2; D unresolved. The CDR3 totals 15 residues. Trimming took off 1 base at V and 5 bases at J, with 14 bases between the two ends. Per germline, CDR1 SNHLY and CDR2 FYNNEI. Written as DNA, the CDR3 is TGTGCCAGCAGTGAAGGCCCCAAAACGCGGTATGGCTACACCTTC. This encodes CASSEGPKTRYGYTF. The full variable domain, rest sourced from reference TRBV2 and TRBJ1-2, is EPEVTQTPSHQVTQMGQEVILRCVPISNHLYFYWYRQILGQKVEFLVSFYNNEISEKSEIFDDQFSVERPDGSNFTLKIRSTKLEDSAMYFCASSEGPKTRYGYTFGSGTRLTVV.

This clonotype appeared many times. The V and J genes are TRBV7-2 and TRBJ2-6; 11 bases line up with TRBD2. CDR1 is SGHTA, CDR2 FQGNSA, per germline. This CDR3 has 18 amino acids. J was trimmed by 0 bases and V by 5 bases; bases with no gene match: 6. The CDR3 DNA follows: TGTGCCAGCAGCCGACTAGCGGGGTCAAGCTCTGGGGCCAACGTCCTGACTTTC. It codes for CASSRLAGSSSGANVLTF.

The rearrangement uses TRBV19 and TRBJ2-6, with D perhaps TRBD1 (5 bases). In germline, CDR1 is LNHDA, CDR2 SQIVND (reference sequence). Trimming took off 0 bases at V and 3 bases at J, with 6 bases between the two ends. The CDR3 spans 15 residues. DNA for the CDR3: TGTGCCAGTAGTATAGAGGGGCATGGGGCCAACGTCCTGACTTTC. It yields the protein CASSIEGHGANVLTF.

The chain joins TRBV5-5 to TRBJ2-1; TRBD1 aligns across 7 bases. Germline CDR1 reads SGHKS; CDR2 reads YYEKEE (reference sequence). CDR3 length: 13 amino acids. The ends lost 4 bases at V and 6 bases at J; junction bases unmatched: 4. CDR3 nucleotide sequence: TGTGCCAGCAGCGCGCAGGGGGTCAATGAGCAGTTCTTC. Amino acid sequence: CASSAQGVNEQFF.

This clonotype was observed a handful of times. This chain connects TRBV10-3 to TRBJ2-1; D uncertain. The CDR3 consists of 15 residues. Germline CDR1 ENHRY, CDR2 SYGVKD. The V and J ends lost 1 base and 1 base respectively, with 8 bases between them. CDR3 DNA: TGTGCCATCAGTGAGTTCACGTATTCCTACAATGAGCAGTTCTTC. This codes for CAISEFTYSYNEQFF.

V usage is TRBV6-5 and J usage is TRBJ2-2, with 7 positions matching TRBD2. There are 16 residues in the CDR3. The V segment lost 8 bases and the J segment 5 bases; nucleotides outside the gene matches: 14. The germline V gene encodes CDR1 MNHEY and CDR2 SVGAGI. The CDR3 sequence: CASYQSGRLATGELFF. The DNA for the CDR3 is TGTGCCAGCTACCAATCCGGGAGACTAGCTACCGGGGAGCTGTTTTTT.

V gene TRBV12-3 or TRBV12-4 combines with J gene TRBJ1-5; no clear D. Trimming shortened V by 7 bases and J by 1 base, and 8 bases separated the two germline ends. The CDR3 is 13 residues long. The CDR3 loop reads CASIGASNQPQHF. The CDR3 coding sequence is TGTGCCAGCATAGGTGCGAGCAATCAGCCCCAGCATTTT.

This CDR3 reads CASSETDRALADTQYF. As DNA, the CDR3 is TGTGCCAGCAGCGAGACCGACAGGGCTCTAGCAGATACGCAGTATTTT. The rearrangement links TRBV7-2 to TRBJ2-3, with 7 bases that match TRBD1. There are 16 residues in the CDR3. From germline, CDR1 is SGHTA and CDR2 FQGNSA. With 5 bases clipped from V and 4 bases from J, the junction kept 12 bases outside the gene matches.

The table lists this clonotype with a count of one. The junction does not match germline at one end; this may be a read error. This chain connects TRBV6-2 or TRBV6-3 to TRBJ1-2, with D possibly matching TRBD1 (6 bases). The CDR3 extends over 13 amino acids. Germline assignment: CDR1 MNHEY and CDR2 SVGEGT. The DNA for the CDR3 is TGTGCCGGCAGCGAACCCTACAGGGATGGCTACACCTTC. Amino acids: CAGSEPYRDGYTF.

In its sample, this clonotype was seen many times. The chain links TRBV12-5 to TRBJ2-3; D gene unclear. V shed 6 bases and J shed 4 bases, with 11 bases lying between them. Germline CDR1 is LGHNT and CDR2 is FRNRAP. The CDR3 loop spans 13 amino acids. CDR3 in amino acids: CASGSDGADTQYF. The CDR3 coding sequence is TGTGCTAGTGGCTCGGACGGCGCAGATACGCAGTATTTT.

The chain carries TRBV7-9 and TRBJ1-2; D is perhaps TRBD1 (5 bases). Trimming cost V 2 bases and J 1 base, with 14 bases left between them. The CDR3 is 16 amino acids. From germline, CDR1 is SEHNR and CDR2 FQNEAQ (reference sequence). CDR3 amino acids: CASSLSREMVNYGYTF. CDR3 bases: TGTGCCAGCAGCTTATCCAGGGAGATGGTTAACTATGGCTACACCTTC.

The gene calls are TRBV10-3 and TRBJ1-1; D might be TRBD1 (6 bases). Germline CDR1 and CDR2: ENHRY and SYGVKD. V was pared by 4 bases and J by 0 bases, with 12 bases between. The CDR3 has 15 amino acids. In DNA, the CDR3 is TGTGCCATCAGTGGGGCACAGGGATTGAACACTGAAGCTTTCTTT. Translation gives CAISGAQGLNTEAFF.

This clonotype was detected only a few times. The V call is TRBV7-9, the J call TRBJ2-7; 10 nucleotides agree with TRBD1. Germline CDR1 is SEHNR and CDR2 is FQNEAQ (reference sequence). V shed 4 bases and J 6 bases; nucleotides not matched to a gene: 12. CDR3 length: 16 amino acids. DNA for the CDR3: TGTGCCAGCAGCTCCCTTCATGGGACAGGGGTCGTCGAGCAGTACTTC. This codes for CASSSLHGTGVVEQYF.

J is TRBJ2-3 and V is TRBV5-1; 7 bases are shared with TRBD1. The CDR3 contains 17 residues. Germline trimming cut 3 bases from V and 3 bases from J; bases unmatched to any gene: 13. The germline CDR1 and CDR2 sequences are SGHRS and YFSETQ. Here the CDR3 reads CASSWVPADRRTDTQYF. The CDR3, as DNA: TGCGCCAGCAGCTGGGTGCCCGCGGACAGGAGGACAGATACGCAGTATTTT.

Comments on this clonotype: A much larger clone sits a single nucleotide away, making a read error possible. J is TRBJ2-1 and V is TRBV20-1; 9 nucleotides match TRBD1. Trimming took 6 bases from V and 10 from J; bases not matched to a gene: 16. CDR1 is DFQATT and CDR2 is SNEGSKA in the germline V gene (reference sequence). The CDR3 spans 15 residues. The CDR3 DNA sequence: TGCAGTGCCATTGACCGGGACAGGGCGGGTAACGAGCAGTTCTTC. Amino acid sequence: CSAIDRDRAGNEQFF.

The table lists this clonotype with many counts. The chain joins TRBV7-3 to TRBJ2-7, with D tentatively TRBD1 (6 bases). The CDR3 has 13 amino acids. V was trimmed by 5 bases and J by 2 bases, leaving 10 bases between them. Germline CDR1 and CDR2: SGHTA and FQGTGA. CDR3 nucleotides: TGTGCCAGCAGCGCCACAGGGACCTACGAGCAGTACTTC. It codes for CASSATGTYEQYF.

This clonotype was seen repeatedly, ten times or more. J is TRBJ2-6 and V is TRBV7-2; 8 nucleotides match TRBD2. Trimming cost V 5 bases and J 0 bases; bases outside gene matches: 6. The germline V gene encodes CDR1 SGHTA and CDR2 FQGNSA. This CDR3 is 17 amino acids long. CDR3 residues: CASSRSGTSSGANVLTF. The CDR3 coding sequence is TGTGCCAGCAGCCGTTCCGGGACTAGCTCTGGGGCCAACGTCCTGACTTTC. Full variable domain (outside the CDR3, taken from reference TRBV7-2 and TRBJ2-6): GAGVSQSPSNKVTEKGKDVELRCDPISGHTALYWYRQSLGQGLEFLIYFQGNSAPDKSGLPSDRFSAERTGGSVSTLTIQRTQQEDSAVYLCASSRSGTSSGANVLTFGAGSRLTVL.

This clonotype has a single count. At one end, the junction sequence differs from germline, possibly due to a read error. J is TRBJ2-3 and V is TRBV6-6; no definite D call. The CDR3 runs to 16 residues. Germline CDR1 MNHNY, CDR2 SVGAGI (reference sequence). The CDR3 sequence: CVSTDPSTTSTDTQYF. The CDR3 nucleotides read TGTGTCAGCACCGACCCATCAACTACAAGCACAGATACGCAGTATTTT.

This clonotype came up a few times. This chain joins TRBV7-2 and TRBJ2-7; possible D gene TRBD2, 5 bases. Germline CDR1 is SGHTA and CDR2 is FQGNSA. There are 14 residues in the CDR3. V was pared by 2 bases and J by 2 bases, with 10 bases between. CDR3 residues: CASSLMGATYEQYF. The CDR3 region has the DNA TGTGCCAGCAGCTTAATGGGAGCCACCTACGAGCAGTACTTC.

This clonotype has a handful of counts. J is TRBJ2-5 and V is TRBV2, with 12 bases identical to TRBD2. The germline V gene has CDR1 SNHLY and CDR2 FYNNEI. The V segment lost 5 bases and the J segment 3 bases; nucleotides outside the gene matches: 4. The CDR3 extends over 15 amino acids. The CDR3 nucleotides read TGTGCCAGCAGTCCTTCTAGCGGGGGGGAAGAGACCCAGTACTTC. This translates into CASSPSSGGEETQYF.

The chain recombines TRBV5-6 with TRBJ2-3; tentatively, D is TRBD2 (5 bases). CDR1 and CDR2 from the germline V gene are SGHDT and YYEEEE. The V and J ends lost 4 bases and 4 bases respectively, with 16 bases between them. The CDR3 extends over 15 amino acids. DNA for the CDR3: TGTGCCAGCAGCCCTAGCCAAGTCCAGGCAGATACGCAGTATTTT. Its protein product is CASSPSQVQADTQYF.

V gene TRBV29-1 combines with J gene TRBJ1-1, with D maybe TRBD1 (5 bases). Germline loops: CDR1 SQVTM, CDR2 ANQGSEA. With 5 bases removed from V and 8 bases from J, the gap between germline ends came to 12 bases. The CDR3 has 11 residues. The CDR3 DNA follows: TGCAGCGTTCGTTGGGGACGGGAAGCTTTCTTT. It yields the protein CSVRWGREAFF.

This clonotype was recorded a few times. The DNA of the CDR3 is TGCAGCGTTGGCGGAAGACAGGGCGAGGGCTACACCTTC. It yields the protein CSVGGRQGEGYTF. V is TRBV29-1 and J is TRBJ1-2; 7 nucleotides line up with TRBD1. The germline CDR1 and CDR2 sequences are SQVTM and ANQGSEA. Germline trimming cut 4 bases from V and 8 bases from J; bases unmatched to any gene: 10. The CDR3 consists of 13 residues.